This T cell receptor (beta chain) was retrieved from a study of blood T cell repertoires in COVID-19. Looking at the study overall: Nucleic acid was either cDNA or gDNA, and it came from T cells, B-cell-depleted T cells, or PBMCs.

Sequencing was performed with immunoSEQ multiplex PCR; in TCRdb, only in-frame clones are kept and a portion is missing. The repertoire consists of under 95,000 clones, with around nine tenths occurring once and the leading ten covering around 5.3%. The receptor was derived from a man between 35 and 55 years old with acute or convalescent COVID-19. Material: peripheral blood.

Written as DNA, the CDR3 is TGCGCCAGCAGACCCGGGACAGGGATTTTTGAAAAACTGTTTTTT. Protein sequence: CASRPGTGIFEKLFF. This rearrangement joins TRBV5-1 to TRBJ1-4, with 9 bases matching TRBD1. The V segment lost 5 bases and the J segment 7 bases; nucleotides outside the gene matches: 9. Germline CDR1 SGHRS, CDR2 YFSETQ. There are 15 residues in the CDR3.